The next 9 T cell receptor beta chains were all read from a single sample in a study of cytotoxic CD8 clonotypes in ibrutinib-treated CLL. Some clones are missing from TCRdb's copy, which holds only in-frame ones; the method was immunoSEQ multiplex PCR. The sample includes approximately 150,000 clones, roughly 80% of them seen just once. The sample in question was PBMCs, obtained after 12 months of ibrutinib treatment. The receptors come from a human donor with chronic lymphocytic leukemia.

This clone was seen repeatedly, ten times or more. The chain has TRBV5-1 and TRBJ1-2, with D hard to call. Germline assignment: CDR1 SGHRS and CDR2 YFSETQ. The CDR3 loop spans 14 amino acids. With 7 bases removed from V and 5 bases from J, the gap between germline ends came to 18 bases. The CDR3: CASASEEGGYGYTF. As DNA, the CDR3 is TGCGCCAGCGCGTCCGAGGAGGGAGGTTATGGCTACACCTTC.

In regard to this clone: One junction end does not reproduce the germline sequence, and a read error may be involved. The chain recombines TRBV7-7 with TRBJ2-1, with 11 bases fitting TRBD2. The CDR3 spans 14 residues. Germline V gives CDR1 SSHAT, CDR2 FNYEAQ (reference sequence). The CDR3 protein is CASSLAGGSDEQFF. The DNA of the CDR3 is TGTGCTAGCAGCTTAGCGGGGGGGTCCGATGAGCAGTTCTTC.

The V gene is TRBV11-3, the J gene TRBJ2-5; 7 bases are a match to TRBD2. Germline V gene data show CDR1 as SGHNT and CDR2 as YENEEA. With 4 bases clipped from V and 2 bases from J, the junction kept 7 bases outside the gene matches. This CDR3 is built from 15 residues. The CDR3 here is CASSSGTTRQETQYF. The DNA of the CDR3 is TGTGCCAGCAGCTCGGGGACTACCCGACAAGAGACCCAGTACTTC.

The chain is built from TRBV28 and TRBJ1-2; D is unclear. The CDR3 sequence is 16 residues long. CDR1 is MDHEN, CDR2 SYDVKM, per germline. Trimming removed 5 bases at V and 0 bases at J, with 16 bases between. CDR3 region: CASSSPSWIANYGYTF. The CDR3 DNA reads TGTGCCAGCAGTAGTCCGAGCTGGATAGCTAACTATGGCTACACCTTC.

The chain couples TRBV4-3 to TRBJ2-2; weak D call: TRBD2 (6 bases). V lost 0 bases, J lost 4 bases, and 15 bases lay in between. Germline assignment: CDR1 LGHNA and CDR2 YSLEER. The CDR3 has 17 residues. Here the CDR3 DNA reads TGCGCCAGCAGCCAAGATCCCCCGGGAGAAACCACCGGGGAGCTGTTTTTT. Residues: CASSQDPPGETTGELFF.

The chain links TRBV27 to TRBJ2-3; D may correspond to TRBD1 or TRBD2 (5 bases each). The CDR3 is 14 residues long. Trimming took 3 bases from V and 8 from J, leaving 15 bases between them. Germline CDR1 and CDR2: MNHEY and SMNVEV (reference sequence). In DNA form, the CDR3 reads TGTGCCAGCAGTTTGGGGTCCACCGGGACTACGCAGTATTTT. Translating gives CASSLGSTGTTQYF.

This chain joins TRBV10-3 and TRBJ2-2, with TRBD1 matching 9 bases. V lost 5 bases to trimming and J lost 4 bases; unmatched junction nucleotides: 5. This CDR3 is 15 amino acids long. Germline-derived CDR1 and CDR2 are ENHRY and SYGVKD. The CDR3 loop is CAISSTGGPTGELFF. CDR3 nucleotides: TGTGCCATCAGTTCGACAGGGGGGCCCACCGGGGAGCTGTTTTTT.

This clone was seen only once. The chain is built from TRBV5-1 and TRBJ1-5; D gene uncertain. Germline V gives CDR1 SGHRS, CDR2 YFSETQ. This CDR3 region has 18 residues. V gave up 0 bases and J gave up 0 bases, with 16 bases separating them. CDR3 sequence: CASSLARKEGLSNQPQHF. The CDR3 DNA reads TGCGCCAGCAGCTTGGCACGGAAGGAAGGGCTTAGCAATCAGCCCCAGCATTTT.

CDR3 amino acids: CAVRGSYQETQYF. The CDR3 coding sequence is TGTGCCGTCCGCGGCAGTTACCAAGAGACCCAGTACTTC. The chain uses TRBV27 and TRBJ2-5; D not resolved. This CDR3 region has 13 residues. Trimming removed 11 bases at V and 0 bases at J, with 13 bases between. The V gene's germline CDR1 is MNHEY and CDR2 SMNVEV (reference sequence).